Listed below are T cell receptor beta chains from one sample, sequenced in a study of blood T cells in healthy people across ages. TCRdb reprocessed the 5' RACE reads with MiXCR, giving one entry per CDR3 protein. The data show fewer than 900,000 distinct CDR3 sequences, approximately 39% seen once. Sequencing input: blood. The source of these receptors is a woman aged 55-69 years in good health. Both conserved end residues are part of each CDR3. D genes are given only for firm matches. Size values are once, few and many counts, or a class for expanded clones, and some rows have none.

-	-	TRBJ2-7	TRBV6-5	TGTGCCAGCAGTTACTCGACGGGCCCTTCCTACGAGCAGTACTTC	CASSYSTGPSYEQYF
few	TRBD2	TRBJ2-3	TRBV20-1	TGCAGTGCTACAGGACTAGCGGGACCCACAGATACGCAGTATTTT	CSATGLAGPTDTQYF
few	TRBD1	TRBJ1-2	TRBV20-1	TGCAGTGCTAGTCCCCGGGACAGAGGGGGCTACACCTTC	CSASPRDRGGYTF
many	-	TRBJ2-7	TRBV4-2	TGTGCCAGCAGCCAAGACGGAGTTTTTGAGCAGTACTTC	CASSQDGVFEQYF
-	TRBD2	TRBJ2-7	TRBV7-6	TGTGCCAGCAGCTTATTAGCCGGGACTATAAACGAGCAGTACTTC	CASSLLAGTINEQYF
-	TRBD2	TRBJ2-7	TRBV20-1	TGCAGTGCTACGGGACTAGCGCGCTCCTACGAGCAGTACTTC	CSATGLARSYEQYF
few	-	TRBJ2-7	TRBV24-1	TGTGCCACCAGTGCGTGGGATACCTACGAGCAGTACTTC	CATSAWDTYEQYF
-	TRBD1	TRBJ2-6	TRBV29-1	TGCAGCGTTGAAGATCCAGGGGGCGATGGGGCCAACGTCCTGACTTTC	CSVEDPGGDGANVLTF
-	-	TRBJ1-2	TRBV10-3	TGTGCCATCAGTGACAGGGACGCCCGCTATGGTGGCTACACCTTC	CAISDRDARYGGYTF
-	TRBD2	TRBJ2-7	TRBV10-3	TGTGCCATCAGTGAGTCGGGGACTACAACCTACGAGCAGTACTTC	CAISESGTTTYEQYF
-	-	TRBJ2-3	TRBV5-1	TGCGCCAGCAGCTTAGTCCTCGTAGGCACAGATACGCAGTATTTT	CASSLVLVGTDTQYF
-	TRBD2	TRBJ2-3	TRBV3-1	TGTGCCAGCAGCCAAGAGAGCGGGAGCAAGGCAGATACGCAGTATTTT	CASSQESGSKADTQYF
-	-	TRBJ1-1	TRBV7-9	TGTGCCAGCAGCCATTGGCCCGAAAACACTGAAGCTTTCTTT	CASSHWPENTEAFF
few	-	TRBJ1-6	TRBV5-5	TGTGCCAGCAGCTTTTGGCGCCCGGGTTCACCCCTCCACTTT	CASSFWRPGSPLHF
-	TRBD1	TRBJ1-1	TRBV16	TGTGCCAGCAGCTGGGGAGGGGGCTCGGGGAACACTGAAGCTTTCTTT	CASSWGGGSGNTEAFF
-	TRBD2	TRBJ2-7	TRBV3-1	TGTGCCAGCAGCCAAGATCTAGCGGCGGGGACCTACGAGCAGTACTTC	CASSQDLAAGTYEQYF
-	-	TRBJ2-7	TRBV20-1	TGCAGTGCCGTCTCAGGGGGGATCGGATATGAGCAGTACTTC	CSAVSGGIGYEQYF
-	TRBD1	TRBJ2-7	TRBV7-9	TGTGCCAGCAGCCCAGACGGGACAGGCTTTTACGAGCAGTACTTC	CASSPDGTGFYEQYF
-	TRBD2	TRBJ2-5	TRBV28	TGTGCCAGCAGTTTATATGCGGGGGGCTGGGAGACCCAGTACTTC	CASSLYAGGWETQYF
-	-	TRBJ2-1	TRBV20-1	TGCAGTGCTAGTCAACAGCTGGGCGATGAGCAGTTCTTC	CSASQQLGDEQFF
-	TRBD1	TRBJ2-5	TRBV6-5	TGTGCCAGCACCCCGGGACAGCGAGGGACCCAGTACTTC	CASTPGQRGTQYF
many	TRBD2	TRBJ2-5	TRBV6-6	TGTGCCAGCAGGCAGACTAGCGGGGGGGCAGAGACCCAGTACTTC	CASRQTSGGAETQYF
-	-	TRBJ2-1	TRBV27	TGTGCCAGCAGTTTGTCCAGGGTCGATGAGCAGTTCTTC	CASSLSRVDEQFF
-	TRBD1	TRBJ2-7	TRBV6-2/TRBV6-3	TGTGCCAGCAGTTACTATCTCCCGGGACAGACATTCAATGAGCAGTACTTC	CASSYYLPGQTFNEQYF
many	TRBD2	TRBJ2-7	TRBV12-3/TRBV12-4	TGTGCCAGCAGTTTAGAAGGCGGGGGAGGCGAGCAGTACTTC	CASSLEGGGGEQYF
-	TRBD2	TRBJ2-5	TRBV4-1	TGCGCCAGCAGCCAAGAAAGAACTAGCGGGGATGAGACCCAGTACTTC	CASSQERTSGDETQYF
-	-	TRBJ2-3	TRBV2	TGTGCCAGCAGTCTTACGTCGACGTGGGAGAGGAAGGATACGCAGTATTTT	CASSLTSTWERKDTQYF
-	-	TRBJ1-6	TRBV12-3/TRBV12-4	TGTGCCAGCATTCGACAGACTGACTCCTATAATTCACCCCTCCACTTT	CASIRQTDSYNSPLHF